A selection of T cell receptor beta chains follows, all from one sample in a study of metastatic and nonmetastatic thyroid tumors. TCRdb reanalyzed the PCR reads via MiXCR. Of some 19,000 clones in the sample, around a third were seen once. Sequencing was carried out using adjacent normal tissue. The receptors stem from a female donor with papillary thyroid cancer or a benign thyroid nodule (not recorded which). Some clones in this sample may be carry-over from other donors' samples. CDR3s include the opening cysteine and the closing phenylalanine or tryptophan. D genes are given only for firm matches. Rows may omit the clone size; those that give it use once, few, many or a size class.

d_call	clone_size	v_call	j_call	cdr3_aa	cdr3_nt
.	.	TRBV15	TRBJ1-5	CATSRDVRTSNQPQHF	TGTGCCACCAGCAGAGATGTAAGGACTAGCAATCAGCCCCAGCATTTT
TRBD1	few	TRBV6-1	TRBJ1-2	CASRTQGAQVPYGYTF	TGTGCCAGCAGGACACAGGGGGCGCAGGTTCCCTATGGCTACACCTTC
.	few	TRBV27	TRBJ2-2	CASSLNRADRDTGELFF	TGTGCCAGCAGTTTGAACAGGGCCGACCGGGACACCGGGGAGCTGTTTTTT
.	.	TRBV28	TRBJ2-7	CASRGAGRDEQYF	TGTGCCAGCCGGGGGGCAGGAAGAGACGAGCAGTACTTC
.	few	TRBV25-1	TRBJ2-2	CASRRAGTTGELFF	TGTGCCAGCAGAAGAGCAGGGACCACCGGGGAGCTGTTTTTT
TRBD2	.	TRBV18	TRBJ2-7	CASSRPSGGASYEQYF	TGTGCCAGCTCACGGCCTAGCGGGGGGGCATCCTACGAGCAGTACTTC
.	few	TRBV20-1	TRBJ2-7	CSASPASYEQYF	TGCAGTGCTAGCCCAGCCTCCTACGAGCAGTACTTC
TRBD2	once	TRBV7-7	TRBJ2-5	CASSLNFGSGVQETQYF	TGTGCTAGCAGCTTAAACTTTGGTAGCGGGGTGCAAGAGACCCAGTACTTC
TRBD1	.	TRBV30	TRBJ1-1	CASIGGGQANTEAFF	TGTGCCTCCATAGGAGGGGGACAGGCGAACACTGAAGCTTTCTTT
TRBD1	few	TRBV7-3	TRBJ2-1	CASRTGAGQFF	TGTGCCAGCAGGACAGGGGCCGGGCAGTTCTTC
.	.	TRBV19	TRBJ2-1	CASSIAGLLSSYNEQFF	TGTGCCAGTAGTATCGCAGGACTCCTGAGCTCCTACAATGAGCAGTTCTTC
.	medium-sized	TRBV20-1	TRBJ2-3	CSAEDSTRGRDTQYF	TGCAGTGCTGAAGATAGTACCCGGGGGAGAGATACGCAGTATTTT
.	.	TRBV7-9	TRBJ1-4	CASSFPSTTNEKLFF	TGTGCCAGCAGCTTTCCTAGTACAACTAATGAAAAACTGTTTTTT
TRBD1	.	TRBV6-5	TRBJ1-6	CASSYSTGGNSPLHF	TGTGCCAGCAGTTACTCGACAGGGGGAAATTCACCCCTCCACTTT
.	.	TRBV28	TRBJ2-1	CASTHAYYYNEQFF	TGTGCCAGCACCCACGCTTATTACTACAATGAGCAGTTCTTC
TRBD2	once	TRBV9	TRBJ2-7	CASSVGGGGSYEQYF	TGTGCCAGCAGCGTAGGCGGGGGGGGCTCCTACGAGCAGTACTTC
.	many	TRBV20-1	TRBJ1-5	CSARQGNQPQHF	TGCAGTGCTAGACAGGGGAATCAGCCCCAGCATTTT
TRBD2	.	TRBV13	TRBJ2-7	CASSGRLAGSSYEQYF	TGTGCCAGCAGCGGTCGACTAGCGGGAAGTTCCTACGAGCAGTACTTC
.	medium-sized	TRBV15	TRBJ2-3	CATSSVRWADTQYF	TGTGCCACCAGCAGCGTCCGGTGGGCAGATACGCAGTATTTT
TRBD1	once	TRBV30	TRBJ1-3	CAWSAKGAGNTIYF	TGTGCCTGGAGCGCTAAGGGGGCCGGAAACACCATATATTTT
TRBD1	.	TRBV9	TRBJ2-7	CASNPGTASYEQYF	TGTGCCAGCAACCCCGGGACAGCTTCCTACGAGCAGTACTTC
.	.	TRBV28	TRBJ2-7	CASSSYRAHEQYF	TGTGCCAGCAGTTCTTACAGGGCCCACGAGCAGTACTTC
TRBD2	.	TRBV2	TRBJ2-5	CASSERLAGSRETQYF	TGTGCCAGCAGTGAGAGACTAGCGGGATCCAGAGAGACCCAGTACTTC
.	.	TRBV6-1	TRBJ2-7	CASTTGYNEQYF	TGTGCCAGCACGACAGGATACAACGAGCAGTACTTC
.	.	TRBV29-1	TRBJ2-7	CSVELPVSYEQYF	TGCAGCGTTGAGTTGCCAGTCTCCTACGAGCAGTACTTC
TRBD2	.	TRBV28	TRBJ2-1	CASSSASGERVEQFF	TGTGCCAGCAGTTCTGCTAGCGGCGAACGGGTCGAGCAGTTCTTC
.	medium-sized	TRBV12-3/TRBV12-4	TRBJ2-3	CASSLEGFPRDTQYF	TGTGCCAGCAGTTTAGAAGGCTTCCCCAGAGATACGCAGTATTTT
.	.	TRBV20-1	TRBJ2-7	CSARVAGSSYEQYF	TGCAGTGCTAGAGTTGCCGGGAGCTCCTACGAGCAGTACTTC
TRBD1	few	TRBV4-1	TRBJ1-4	CASSQGTGGLEKLFF	TGTGCCAGCAGCCAGGGGACAGGGGGACTTGAAAAACTGTTTTTT
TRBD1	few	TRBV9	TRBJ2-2	CASSLQGETNTGELFF	TGTGCCAGCAGCTTACAGGGGGAGACGAACACCGGGGAGCTGTTTTTT